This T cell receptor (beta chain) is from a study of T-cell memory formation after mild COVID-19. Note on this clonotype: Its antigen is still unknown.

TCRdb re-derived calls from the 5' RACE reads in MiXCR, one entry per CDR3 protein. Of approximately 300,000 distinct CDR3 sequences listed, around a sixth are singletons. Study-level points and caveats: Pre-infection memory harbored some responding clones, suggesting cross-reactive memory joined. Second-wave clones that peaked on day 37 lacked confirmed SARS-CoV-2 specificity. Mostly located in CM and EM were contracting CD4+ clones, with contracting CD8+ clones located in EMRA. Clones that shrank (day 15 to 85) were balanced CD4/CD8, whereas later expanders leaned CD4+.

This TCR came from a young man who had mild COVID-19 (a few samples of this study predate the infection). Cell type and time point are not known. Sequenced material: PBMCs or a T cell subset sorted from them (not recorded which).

The CDR3 spells CASSGLAGGSNEQFF. The CDR3 DNA reads as TGTGCCAGCAGTGGACTAGCGGGGGGAAGTAATGAGCAGTTCTTC. The V and J genes are TRBV2 and TRBJ2-1; 13 nucleotides line up with TRBD2. Germline assignment: CDR1 SNHLY and CDR2 FYNNEI. V trimming: 4 bases; J trimming: 7 bases; junction bases outside the gene matches: 4. This CDR3 has 15 amino acids.